The 28 T cell receptor beta chains reported below all come from one sample, sequenced in a study of OX40 agonist ivuxolimab in advanced cancers. Some clones are missing from TCRdb's copy, which holds only in-frame ones; the method was immunoSEQ multiplex PCR. The data show approximately 22,000 clones, roughly 88% seen once. This sample comprised CD4+ or CD8+ T cells sorted from blood, obtained in a trial of the OX40 agonist ivuxolimab. The receptors come from an adult with an advanced solid tumor such as melanoma, head and neck, liver or kidney cancer.

To note about this clone: A far larger clone is just one base off, so this is likely a read error. The rearrangement uses TRBV29-1 and TRBJ1-2; D is undetermined. CDR1 is SQVTM and CDR2 is ANQGSEA in the germline V gene. The CDR3 consists of 12 residues. The CDR3 protein is CTYQESSYDYTF. DNA for the CDR3: TGCACGTACCAGGAAAGCTCCTATGACTACACCTTC.

The chain combines TRBV5-5 with TRBJ2-2; 7 bases align to TRBD1. This CDR3 spans 15 amino acids. Germline V gives CDR1 SGHKS, CDR2 YYEKEE (reference sequence). J lost 6 bases, V lost 1 base, and 6 bases had no gene match. CDR3 sequence (DNA): TGTGCCAGCAGCTTGCGACAGGGTGGGTCCGGGGAGCTGTTTTTT. Protein: CASSLRQGGSGELFF.

This sequence joins TRBV21-1 and TRBJ2-5; TRBD1 reflects the table's D call only, with no check against the DNA. TRBV21-1 is a pseudogene. The CDR3 length is 16 residues. The CDR3 DNA follows: TGTGCCAGCATCCGGGACAGGGGGTTCTTAATGGAGACCCAGTACTTC. This codes for CASIRDRGFLMETQYF.

The chain joins TRBV11-2 to TRBJ2-2; D gene uncertain. Per the germline V gene, CDR1 is SGHAT and CDR2 is FQNNGV. Between the trimmed V and J ends, which lost 1 base and 5 bases, there was a span of 5 bases. This CDR3 contains 13 residues. The CDR3 coding sequence is TGTGCCAGCAGCTTAGGTGGGACCGGGGAGCTGTTTTTT. Translating it yields CASSLGGTGELFF.

The V call is TRBV5-1, the J call TRBJ2-1; 11 bases are shared with TRBD2. The CDR3 extends over 16 amino acids. Trimming at V came to 7 bases and at J to 0 bases, leaving 6 bases not matched to a gene. Germline-derived CDR1 and CDR2 are SGHRS and YFSETQ. As DNA, the CDR3 is TGCGCCAGCTCTAGCGGGGGGCTGAGCTCCTACAATGAGCAGTTCTTC. Its translation: CASSSGGLSSYNEQFF. Full variable domain (outside the CDR3, taken from reference TRBV5-1 and TRBJ2-1): KAGVTQTPRYLIKTRGQQVTLSCSPISGHRSVSWYQQTPGQGLQFLFEYFSETQRNKGNFPGRFSGRQFSNSRSEMNVSTLELGDSALYLCASSSGGLSSYNEQFFGPGTRLTVL.

This chain connects TRBV7-8 to TRBJ1-1, with 8 bases lining up with TRBD1. Germline lookup yields CDR1 SGHVS and CDR2 FQNEAQ. With V trimmed by 5 bases and J by 6 bases, 11 bases remained unmatched. This CDR3 has 15 residues. CDR3 sequence reads: CASSRTGRAKPEAFF. The CDR3 nucleotides are TGTGCCAGCAGCCGGACAGGGCGGGCAAAACCTGAAGCTTTCTTT. The whole variable domain, filled in from reference TRBV7-8 and TRBJ1-1, reads GAGVSQSPRYKVAKRGQDVALRCDPISGHVSLFWYQQALGQGPEFLTYFQNEAQLDKSGLPSDRFFAERPEGSVSTLKIQRTQQEDSAVYLCASSRTGRAKPEAFFGQGTRLTVV.

V gene TRBV19 combines with J gene TRBJ2-1; D tentatively reads TRBD1 or TRBD2 (6 bases each). The V end lost 2 bases, the J end lost 9 bases, and 8 bases lay between the germline ends. There are 12 residues in the CDR3. Germline values: CDR1 LNHDA, CDR2 SQIVND (reference sequence). The CDR3 here is CASSIRGPEQFF. The CDR3 DNA is TGTGCCAGTAGTATACGGGGGCCTGAGCAGTTCTTC.

V is TRBV2 and J is TRBJ1-2, with TRBD1 identical over 7 bases. Germline-derived CDR1 and CDR2 are SNHLY and FYNNEI. V gave up 6 bases and J gave up 0 bases; unmatched junction bases: 7. This CDR3 spans 15 amino acids. Here the CDR3 DNA reads TGTGCCAGCAGGAGGGAGACAGGGTCTAACTATGGCTACACCTTC. Residues: CASRRETGSNYGYTF.

The chain employs TRBV19 and TRBJ2-2, with 7 bases that match TRBD2. The ends lost 6 bases at V and 0 bases at J; junction bases unmatched: 1. The CDR3 is 14 amino acids. Germline CDR1 is LNHDA and CDR2 is SQIVND (reference sequence). CDR3 loop: CASRGTTNTGELFF. CDR3 DNA: TGTGCCAGTAGGGGGACTACGAACACCGGGGAGCTGTTTTTT. Complete variable domain (other parts from reference TRBV19 and TRBJ2-2): DGGITQSPKYLFRKEGQNVTLSCEQNLNHDAMYWYRQDPGQGLRLIYYSQIVNDFQKGDIAEGYSVSREKKESFPLTVTSAQKNPTAFYLCASRGTTNTGELFFGEGSRLTVL.

This chain uses TRBV5-1 with TRBJ2-6; 12 nucleotides line up with TRBD1. Germline loops: CDR1 SGHRS, CDR2 YFSETQ. J lost 4 bases, V lost 4 bases, and 6 bases had no gene match. The CDR3 is made up of 17 amino acids. CDR3 in DNA: TGCGCCAGCAGCATGGGACAGGGGGCGGGCGGGGCCAACGTCCTGACTTTC. It is translated as CASSMGQGAGGANVLTF.

The CDR3 here is CASSISGGLNSPLHF. CDR3 coding DNA: TGTGCCAGTAGTATATCCGGGGGGCTGAATTCACCCCTCCACTTT. The rearrangement links TRBV19 to TRBJ1-6, with a weak D call TRBD1 (6 bases). Germline V gives CDR1 LNHDA, CDR2 SQIVND (reference sequence). Trimming stripped 2 bases from V and 7 bases from J, with 12 bases between. The CDR3 contains 15 residues.

The chain has TRBV7-8 and TRBJ1-6; 8 nucleotides match TRBD1. The CDR3 consists of 15 residues. Germline V gene sequence: CDR1 SGHVS, CDR2 FQNEAQ. Trimming took 5 bases from V and 8 from J; bases not matched to a gene: 8. This chain's CDR3 is CASSTRGLVDSPLHF. CDR3 sequence (DNA): TGTGCCAGCAGCACCAGGGGGCTGGTGGATTCACCCCTCCACTTT.

V is TRBV9 and J is TRBJ1-1; D unresolved. V was clipped by 0 bases and J by 12 bases, with 18 bases between them. The CDR3 length is 14 residues. Germline CDR1 SGDLS, CDR2 YYNGEE. The CDR3 spells CASSVGTAGSMSFF. As DNA, the CDR3 is TGTGCCAGCAGCGTAGGTACAGCGGGTTCGATGTCTTTCTTT.

This rearrangement joins TRBV6-5 to TRBJ1-1; 7 positions match TRBD1. V was pared by 3 bases and J by 7 bases, with 5 bases of the junction left unmatched. This CDR3 has 13 amino acids. Per germline, CDR1 MNHEY and CDR2 SVGAGI. In nucleotides, the CDR3 is TGTGCCAGCAGTTATGGGGGGACAGTTGAAGCTTTCTTT. Protein sequence: CASSYGGTVEAFF.

This chain links TRBV19 with TRBJ2-3, with D possibly called TRBD1 or TRBD2 (5 bases each). The germline V gene has CDR1 LNHDA and CDR2 SQIVND (reference sequence). This CDR3 has 15 amino acids. V was pared by 5 bases and J by 8 bases, with 20 bases between. The CDR3 region has the DNA TGTGCCAGTAGTCTTATCGGGGCCCGAGGCGGTACGCAGTATTTT. As protein: CASSLIGARGGTQYF.

This clone was recorded only once. This rearrangement joins TRBV7-8 to TRBJ2-7, with D uncertain. This CDR3 spans 12 amino acids. V lost 6 bases, J lost 4 bases, and 10 bases lay in between. Germline V lookup: CDR1 SGHVS, CDR2 FQNEAQ. CDR3 nucleotides: TGTGCCAGCAGACTCGACACATACGAGCAGTACTTC. Its translation: CASRLDTYEQYF.

The chain combines TRBV6-5 with TRBJ1-5; no firm D call. This CDR3 comprises 13 residues. The ends were cut back, 5 bases at V and 4 bases at J, with 9 bases in the middle. Looked up from germline, CDR1 is MNHEY and CDR2 is SVGAGI. The CDR3 coding sequence is TGTGCCAGCAGTGTTGAGGTGAATCAGCCCCAGCATTTT. Its translation is CASSVEVNQPQHF.

J is TRBJ1-2 and V is TRBV25-1, with TRBD1 as a possible D gene (6 bases). The CDR3 spans 14 residues. The germline V gene encodes CDR1 MGHDK and CDR2 SYGVNS. Trimming took off 7 bases at V and 4 bases at J, with 16 bases between the two ends. CDR3 loop: CASKGSGAIYGYTF. The DNA of the CDR3 is TGTGCCAGCAAGGGTTCAGGGGCGATCTATGGCTACACCTTC.

The V call is TRBV27, the J call TRBJ2-1, with 7 bases matching TRBD2. The trim removed 5 bases at V and 7 bases at J, leaving 11 bases unmatched. Germline assignment: CDR1 MNHEY and CDR2 SMNVEV (reference sequence). The CDR3 covers 15 residues. In nucleotides, the CDR3 is TGTGCCAGCAGTATGCGAGCGGGGATGGCTAATGAGCAGTTCTTC. This sequence encodes CASSMRAGMANEQFF.

The chain recombines TRBV7-8 with TRBJ1-2; possible D gene TRBD1, 5 bases. The germline V gene encodes CDR1 SGHVS and CDR2 FQNEAQ. This CDR3 has 14 residues. Trimming left V 1 base short and J 6 bases short, with 12 bases between. In DNA form, the CDR3 reads TGTGCCAGCAGCTTAGATCAGGGCGGGGATGGCTACACCTTC. This encodes CASSLDQGGDGYTF.

This chain links TRBV15 with TRBJ2-7; possibly TRBD1 or TRBD2 for D (5 bases each). The CDR3 loop spans 14 amino acids. Germline CDR1 reads LNHNV; CDR2 reads YYDKDF (reference sequence). V was trimmed by 3 bases and J by 0 bases, leaving 9 bases between them. Written as DNA, the CDR3 is TGTGCCACCAGCAGCGGGACGAACTCCTACGAGCAGTACTTC. This encodes CATSSGTNSYEQYF.

The chain has TRBV6-1 and TRBJ1-2; D unclear. This CDR3 has 12 residues. The germline CDR1 and CDR2 sequences are MNHNS and SASEGT. V was cut by 8 bases and J by 3 bases, with 10 bases left in between. In DNA form, the CDR3 reads TGTGCCAGCGTCAGGCCGGACTATGGCTACACCTTC. Its protein is CASVRPDYGYTF.

This clone was detected only once. The CDR3 region has the DNA TGTGCCAGTAGTCCGGACAGGGTTCGGGATGAAAAACTGTTTTTT. Amino acids: CASSPDRVRDEKLFF. The J gene is TRBJ1-4, the V gene TRBV19; 8 bases line up with TRBD1. The V gene's germline CDR1 is LNHDA and CDR2 SQIVND (reference sequence). The CDR3 spans 15 residues. Losses at the gene ends were 5 bases for V and 6 bases for J; bases not matched to a gene: 8.

This chain uses TRBV5-1 with TRBJ2-5; D not resolved. Trimming removed 5 bases at V and 1 base at J, with 9 bases between. Germline V gene data show CDR1 as SGHRS and CDR2 as YFSETQ. The CDR3 contains 13 residues. CDR3 protein: CASRERLQETQYF. DNA for the CDR3: TGCGCCAGCAGAGAACGCCTCCAAGAGACCCAGTACTTC.

The chain carries TRBV21-1 and TRBJ2-3. TRBV21-1 is deemed a pseudogene. The CDR3 extends over 15 amino acids. This CDR3 reads CASSQDQAFRDTQYF. The CDR3 nucleotides are TGTGCCAGCAGCCAAGATCAAGCCTTTAGGGATACGCAGTATTTT.

The chain couples TRBV4-1 to TRBJ1-4; 9 positions match TRBD1. V trimming: 3 bases; J trimming: 10 bases; junction bases outside the gene matches: 9. The CDR3 contains 15 residues. The germline V gene has CDR1 MGHRA and CDR2 YSYEKL. In DNA form, the CDR3 reads TGCGCCAGCAGCCAGGCCGGGACAGGGCATGCAAAACTGTTTTTT. Translation: CASSQAGTGHAKLFF.

V and J are TRBV6-5 and TRBJ1-5; 7 nucleotides match TRBD1. CDR1 and CDR2 (germline): MNHEY, SVGAGI. V was clipped by 6 bases and J by 6 bases; unmatched bases: 8. The CDR3 totals 14 residues. CDR3 nucleotides: TGTGCCAGCAGGACCGACAGGGATCGTCAGCCCCAGCATTTT. Amino acid sequence: CASRTDRDRQPQHF.

CDR3 sequence reads: CASSLGTLNSPLHF. Here the CDR3 DNA reads TGCGCCAGCAGCCTCGGGACTCTAAATTCACCCCTCCACTTT. V usage is TRBV4-1 and J usage is TRBJ1-6; TRBD1 is a possible D gene (5 bases). Germline values: CDR1 MGHRA, CDR2 YSYEKL. V gave up 4 bases and J gave up 7 bases, with 11 bases separating them. The CDR3 spans 14 residues.